These 10 T cell receptor beta chains originate from one sample sequenced in a study of blood T cells in healthy people across ages. Primed by a sample-barcoded 5' primer and a J-beta primer mix, a second PCR proceeded for about 6 to 12 cycles. TCRdb passed the 5' RACE reads through MiXCR, listing each CDR3 protein once. Of about 650,000 distinct CDR3 sequences in the sample, under 65% were seen once. The specimen was blood. The source of these receptors is a woman older than 75 in good health.

V usage is TRBV5-1 and J usage is TRBJ2-1; perhaps D is TRBD1 or TRBD2 (6 bases each). Deletions cut 4 bases from V and 9 bases from J, with 11 bases between. Germline CDR1 SGHRS, CDR2 YFSETQ. CDR3 length: 12 residues. The CDR3 bases are TGCGCCAGCAGCCGGCCGGGGGCTGAGCAGTTCTTC. Translated: CASSRPGAEQFF.

This clonotype was observed once. A much larger clone differs from this one at a single base, so this may be a read error. The rearrangement uses TRBV5-1 and TRBJ2-3; D is ambiguous. The germline CDR1 and CDR2 sequences are SGHRS and YFSETQ. CDR3 size: 16 residues. V was cut by 0 bases and J by 4 bases, with 15 bases left in between. CDR3 sequence: CASSLAGYPGADTQYF. CDR3 bases: TGCGCCAGCAGCTTGGCTGGTTACCCGGGCGCAGATACGCAGTATTTT.

The chain is built from TRBV6-5 and TRBJ1-6; a weak D match, TRBD1 (6 bases). Trimming cost V 2 bases and J 13 bases, with 6 bases left between them. Germline assignment: CDR1 MNHEY and CDR2 SVGAGI. This CDR3 region has 11 residues. In DNA, the CDR3 is TGTGCCAGCAGTTACCAGGGGCCCCTCCACTTT. Amino acids: CASSYQGPLHF.

The chain joins TRBV14 to TRBJ1-2, with unresolved D. Germline lookup yields CDR1 SGHDN and CDR2 FVKESK. Trimming shortened V by 0 bases and J by 1 base, and 9 bases separated the two germline ends. This CDR3 spans 15 amino acids. The chain's CDR3 is CASSQDATGNYGYTF. CDR3 sequence (DNA): TGTGCCAGCAGCCAAGATGCGACTGGTAACTATGGCTACACCTTC.

This clonotype was seen a handful of times. The DNA of the CDR3 is TGTGCCAGCACCCACCTCCAGGCCCAAGAGACCCAGTACTTC. It specifies CASTHLQAQETQYF. The chain uses TRBV25-1 and TRBJ2-5; D gene unclear. The length of the CDR3 is 14 residues. CDR1 is MGHDK and CDR2 is SYGVNS in the germline V gene. The ends were cut back, 7 bases at V and 1 base at J, with 13 bases in the middle.

Regarding this clonotype: Being one base from a much bigger clone, this may be a read error. V usage is TRBV20-1 and J usage is TRBJ2-7, with 7 positions matching TRBD2. CDR1 and CDR2 (germline): DFQATT, SNEGSKA (reference sequence). Trimming cost V 5 bases and J 3 bases; bases outside gene matches: 10. The CDR3 covers 14 residues. Here the CDR3 reads CSAGGFGEGYEQYF. The CDR3, as DNA: TGCAGTGCTGGAGGGTTTGGGGAGGGCTACGAGCAGTACTTC.

This clonotype was seen repeatedly, ten times or more. The V gene is TRBV7-2, the J gene TRBJ2-3; TRBD2 is a possible D gene (6 bases). Germline lookup yields CDR1 SGHTA and CDR2 FQGNSA. The CDR3 has 14 amino acids. V lost 1 base to trimming and J lost 6 bases, with 11 bases between them. The CDR3 DNA reads TGTGCCAGCAGCTTAGACGGGACTTTGGATACGCAGTATTTT. Protein sequence: CASSLDGTLDTQYF.

The gene calls are TRBV12-3 or TRBV12-4 and TRBJ1-2; D uncertain. CDR3 size: 16 residues. Trimming removed 3 bases from V and 3 bases from J, with 17 bases in between. Here the CDR3 reads CASSFGVSATDYGYTF. The CDR3 nucleotides are TGTGCCAGCAGTTTTGGGGTCAGTGCGACTGACTATGGCTACACCTTC.

Ten or more counts support this clonotype. J is TRBJ2-7 and V is TRBV29-1; either TRBD1 or TRBD2 may fit D (5 bases each). V was clipped by 3 bases and J by 7 bases, with 16 bases between them. This CDR3 is built from 13 residues. CDR1 is SQVTM and CDR2 is ANQGSEA in the germline V gene. CDR3 in amino acids: CSVEAVRDREQYF. The DNA of the CDR3 is TGCAGCGTTGAGGCTGTCAGGGACCGAGAGCAGTACTTC.

This chain links TRBV29-1 with TRBJ2-7; 7 bases line up with TRBD2. CDR1 is SQVTM and CDR2 is ANQGSEA in the germline V gene. J gave up 0 bases and V 7 bases, and 3 bases lay outside the gene matches. This CDR3 has 12 residues. CDR3 loop: CSAASGSYEQYF. CDR3 nucleotide sequence: TGCAGCGCTGCTAGCGGCTCCTACGAGCAGTACTTC.